This T cell receptor (beta chain) was obtained from a study of shared clonotypes between healthy human individuals. Donors included only healthy HIV-negative adults lacking recent acute infections or vaccinations. Among the donors, all were Caucasian adults who lived in Nashville, Tennessee. Regarding the study as a whole: The study found approximately 5% of naive CD4 clonotypes shared across a handful of donors.

Once extracted for a subset, genomic DNA was divided evenly among several immunoSEQ plates. Sequencing was performed with immunoSEQ multiplex PCR; in TCRdb, only in-frame clones are kept and a portion is missing. The sample has millions of clones, 95% seen once. A remark on this clone: Its antigen is unknown.

Deletions cut 6 bases from V and 7 bases from J, with 9 bases between. This CDR3 is built from 10 residues. The germline CDR1 and CDR2 sequences are SQVTM and ANQGSEA. The source material was naive CD4+ T cells sorted from blood. The subset denotes: CD45RA+ positively selected. The receptor comes from a man younger than 30 in good health. The chain is built from TRBV29-1 and TRBJ2-5; TRBD2 might be the D (5 bases). In DNA, the CDR3 is TGCAGCGTGGTAGAGGGGACCCAGTACTTC. Translating gives CSVVEGTQYF.